The 4 T cell receptor beta chains in this list originate from one sample, sequenced in a study of blood T cell repertoires in COVID-19. The data were produced by immunoSEQ multiplex PCR, yet TCRdb's version contains in-frame clones alone and is incomplete. The data contain 200,000 to 250,000 clones, 87% of them singletons. The sample was PBMCs or T cells enriched from blood (not recorded which). These receptors came from a man between 18 and 35 years old with acute COVID-19.

The chain joins TRBV29-1 to TRBJ2-1, with 8 bases matching TRBD2. Germline V CDR1 and CDR2: SQVTM, ANQGSEA. V dropped 2 bases and J dropped 5; count of bases not matched to a gene: 8. The CDR3 runs to 15 residues. The CDR3 protein is CSVEIGGRRNNEQFF. The CDR3 DNA follows: TGCAGCGTTGAAATTGGCGGGAGGAGGAACAATGAGCAGTTCTTC.

The gene calls are TRBV18 and TRBJ2-7; TRBD2 matches at 9 bases. The CDR3 has 16 residues. With 2 bases clipped from V and 5 bases from J, the junction kept 10 bases outside the gene matches. Germline-derived CDR1 and CDR2 are KGHSH and LQKENI. The CDR3 here is CASSPIAGGRANEQYF. The CDR3 DNA follows: TGTGCCAGCTCACCAATAGCGGGCGGGAGGGCGAACGAGCAGTACTTC.

The rearrangement links TRBV30 to TRBJ1-5; unclear D gene. V was pared by 3 bases and J by 2 bases, with 8 bases between. CDR3 length equals 13 residues. Germline V gives CDR1 GTSNPN, CDR2 SVGIG (reference sequence). Here the CDR3 reads CAWSPGRNQPQHF. The CDR3 nucleotides read TGTGCCTGGAGCCCTGGGCGCAATCAGCCCCAGCATTTT.

The V gene is TRBV7-9, the J gene TRBJ2-1, with 7 nucleotides matching TRBD1. The CDR3 sequence is 12 residues long. The germline V gene has CDR1 SEHNR and CDR2 FQNEAQ (reference sequence). J was trimmed by 14 bases and V by 3 bases; bases with no gene match: 7. In DNA form, the CDR3 reads TGTGCCAGCAGCTTGGGTGGGACAGAAGAGTTCTTC. This gives the protein CASSLGGTEEFF.